These 10 T cell receptor beta chains share one sample of origin, sequenced in a study of T cells in Graves' hyperthyroidism and ophthalmopathy. The CDR3 regions of TCR beta were amplified from RNA transcripts. Researchers ran a first-round RT-PCR on the TCR CDR3 using the HTBI primer set. TCRdb redid the calling of the multiplex PCR reads with MiXCR, one entry per CDR3 protein. Of hundreds of thousands of distinct CDR3 sequences listed, 11% to 15% are singletons. Sequencing was done on a sample of blood. These receptors came from a woman aged 25 to 45 with Graves' hyperthyroidism.

This chain joins TRBV10-1 and TRBJ2-7; D not certain. Looked up from germline, CDR1 is WNHNN and CDR2 is SYGVQD (reference sequence). Trimming shortened V by 2 bases and J by 6 bases, and 14 bases separated the two germline ends. The CDR3 is 14 residues long. The CDR3, as DNA: TGCGCCAGCAGTGAGACAAGCGTAAGGCCCGAGCAGTACTTC. Its protein product is CASSETSVRPEQYF.

Many counts were recorded for this clonotype. The chain links TRBV6-6 to TRBJ2-1; 12 nucleotides align to TRBD1. After removal of 2 bases from V and 8 bases from J, the junction contained 7 bases not matched to a gene. Germline loops: CDR1 MNHNY, CDR2 SVGAGI (reference sequence). There are 16 residues in the CDR3. CDR3 amino acids: CASSYLGTGGSDEQFF. For the CDR3, the DNA is TGTGCCAGCAGTTACCTCGGGACAGGGGGCTCGGATGAGCAGTTCTTC.

This clonotype was counted at least ten times. The chain joins TRBV6-1 to TRBJ1-1, with a weak D call TRBD1 (5 bases). Germline CDR1 MNHNS, CDR2 SASEGT. The CDR3 loop spans 15 amino acids. Between the trimmed V and J ends, which lost 6 bases and 5 bases, there was a span of 19 bases. The CDR3 is CASRTGFRSGTEAFF. The CDR3, as DNA: TGTGCCAGCAGAACAGGCTTTAGGTCGGGAACTGAAGCTTTCTTT.

This clonotype has a handful of counts. The chain uses TRBV30 and TRBJ1-2; 9 bases agree with TRBD1. This CDR3 has 15 residues. Germline CDR1 GTSNPN, CDR2 SVGIG (reference sequence). After removal of 2 bases from V and 13 bases from J, the junction contained 17 bases not matched to a gene. This CDR3 reads CAWSPHRTGTGRCTF. DNA for the CDR3: TGTGCCTGGAGTCCCCACCGAACCGGGACAGGGCGGTGCACCTTC.

Ten or more counts support this clonotype. V gene TRBV20-1 combines with J gene TRBJ2-3; TRBD2 aligns across 10 bases. V shed 2 bases, J shed 2 bases, and the junction held 4 bases outside the gene matches. The CDR3 length is 15 residues. Germline-derived CDR1 and CDR2 are DFQATT and SNEGSKA (reference sequence). The CDR3 here is CSARRLAGDTDTQYF. The CDR3 DNA follows: TGCAGTGCTAGAAGGCTAGCGGGAGACACAGATACGCAGTATTTT.

This clonotype was seen at least ten times. The DNA of the CDR3 is TGTGCCAGCAGTTCAGACTATGGCTACACCTTC. It yields the protein CASSSDYGYTF. The J gene is TRBJ1-2, the V gene TRBV13; no clear D. Deletions cut 6 bases from V and 3 bases from J, with 5 bases between. The CDR3 length is 11 residues. Germline CDR1 is PRHDT and CDR2 is FYEKMQ (reference sequence).

The chain recombines TRBV7-9 with TRBJ2-5; a possible D gene is TRBD1 (6 bases). V was pared by 5 bases and J by 5 bases, with 12 bases between. CDR3 length: 13 residues. The germline CDR1 and CDR2 sequences are SEHNR and FQNEAQ (reference sequence). The CDR3 DNA sequence: TGTGCCAGCAGCCCACAGGGATGGGAGACCCAGTACTTC. It encodes CASSPQGWETQYF.

This clonotype was seen repeatedly, ten times or more. J is TRBJ2-6 and V is TRBV13, with 7 bases aligning to TRBD2. With 0 bases clipped from V and 1 base from J, the junction kept 6 bases outside the gene matches. This CDR3 comprises 18 residues. CDR1 is PRHDT, CDR2 FYEKMQ, per germline (reference sequence). CDR3 in amino acids: CASSLGPREGSGANVLTF. DNA for the CDR3: TGTGCCAGCAGCTTAGGCCCTAGGGAGGGGTCTGGGGCCAACGTCCTGACTTTC.

The chain is built from TRBV28 and TRBJ2-7; no firm D call. V was trimmed by 10 bases and J by 7 bases, leaving 14 bases between them. There are 11 residues in the CDR3. The V gene's germline CDR1 is MDHEN and CDR2 SYDVKM. The CDR3 reads CATAYEAEQYF. The CDR3 nucleotides are TGTGCCACCGCTTATGAGGCGGAGCAGTACTTC. The whole variable domain, remainder taken from reference TRBV28 and TRBJ2-7, is DVKVTQSSRYLVKRTGEKVFLECVQDMDHENMFWYRQDPGLGLRLIYFSYDVKMKEKGDIPEGYSVSREKKERFSLILESASTNQTSMYLCATAYEAEQYFGPGTRLTVT.

This clonotype was detected many times. The chain carries TRBV6-2 or TRBV6-3 and TRBJ2-1; perhaps TRBD2 as D (6 bases). In germline, CDR1 is MNHEY, CDR2 SVGEGT. CDR3 length: 14 residues. With 0 bases removed from V and 9 bases from J, the gap between germline ends came to 12 bases. DNA of the CDR3: TGTGCCAGCAGTTACTCGGCTAGCGTCGGTGAGCAGTTCTTC. This encodes CASSYSASVGEQFF.